This T cell receptor beta chain originates from a study of shared clonotypes between healthy human individuals. The wider study: Sampling drew on donors who were a couple of women and a few men aged 18 to 49. Findings and limits, study-wide: Of the naive CD4 clonotypes, about 5% were shared across several donors. The diversity represented, both genetic and in exposure history, was limited by few donors.

As concerns this clone: What it binds is unknown.

This CDR3 is 15 amino acids long. The V end was cut by 3 bases, the J end by 2 bases, with 13 bases between. The germline V gene has CDR1 SGHNT and CDR2 YYREEE (reference sequence). The assay was immunoSEQ multiplex PCR, and TCRdb's table has in-frame clones only and misses some. The sample consists of about 1.5 million clones, nearly 99% of them appearing once. The sample consisted of naive CD4+ T cells sorted from blood. Subset of the sample: CD45RA+ positively selected. The clonotype comes from a man under 40 in good health. The chain links TRBV5-4 to TRBJ2-3; a possible D gene is TRBD1 (6 bases). The CDR3 reads CASSSTRGATDTQYF. As DNA, the CDR3 is TGTGCCAGCAGCTCCACCAGGGGAGCCACAGATACGCAGTATTTT.